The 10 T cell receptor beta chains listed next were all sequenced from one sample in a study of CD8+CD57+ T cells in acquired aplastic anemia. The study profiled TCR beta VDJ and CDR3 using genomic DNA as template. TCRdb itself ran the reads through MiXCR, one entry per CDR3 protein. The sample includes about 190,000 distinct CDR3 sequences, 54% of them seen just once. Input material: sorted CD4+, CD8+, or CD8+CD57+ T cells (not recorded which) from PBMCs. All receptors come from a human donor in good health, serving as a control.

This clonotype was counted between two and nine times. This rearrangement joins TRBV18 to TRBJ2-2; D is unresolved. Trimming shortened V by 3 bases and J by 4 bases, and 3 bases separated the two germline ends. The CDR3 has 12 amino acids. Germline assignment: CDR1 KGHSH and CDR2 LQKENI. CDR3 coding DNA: TGTGCCAGCTCACCGCTCACCGGGGAGCTGTTTTTT. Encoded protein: CASSPLTGELFF.

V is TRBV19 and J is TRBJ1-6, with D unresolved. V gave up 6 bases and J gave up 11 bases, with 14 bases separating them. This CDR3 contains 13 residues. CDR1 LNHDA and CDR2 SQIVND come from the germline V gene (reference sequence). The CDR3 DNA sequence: TGTGCCAGTAGACCTTCACAAACTGCACCCCTCCACTTT. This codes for CASRPSQTAPLHF.

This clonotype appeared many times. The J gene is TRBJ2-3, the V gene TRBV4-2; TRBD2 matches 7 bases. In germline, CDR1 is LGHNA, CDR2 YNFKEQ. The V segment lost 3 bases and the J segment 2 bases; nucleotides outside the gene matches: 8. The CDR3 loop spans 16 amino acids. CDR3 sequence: CASSQSAGGYTDTQYF. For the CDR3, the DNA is TGTGCCAGCAGCCAGAGCGCCGGGGGGTACACAGATACGCAGTATTTT.

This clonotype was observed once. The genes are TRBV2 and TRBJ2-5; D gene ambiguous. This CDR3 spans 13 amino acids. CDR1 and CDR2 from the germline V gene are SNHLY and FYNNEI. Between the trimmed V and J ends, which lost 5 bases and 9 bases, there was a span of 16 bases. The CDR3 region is CASSPRAHLAQYF. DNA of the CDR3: TGTGCCAGCAGTCCTAGGGCCCACTTGGCCCAGTACTTC.

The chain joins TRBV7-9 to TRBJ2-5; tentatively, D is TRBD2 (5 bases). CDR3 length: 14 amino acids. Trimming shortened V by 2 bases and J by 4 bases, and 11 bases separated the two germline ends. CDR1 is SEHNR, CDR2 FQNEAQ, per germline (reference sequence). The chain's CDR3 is CASSLTQRAETQYF. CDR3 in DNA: TGTGCCAGCAGCTTAACCCAGAGGGCAGAGACCCAGTACTTC.

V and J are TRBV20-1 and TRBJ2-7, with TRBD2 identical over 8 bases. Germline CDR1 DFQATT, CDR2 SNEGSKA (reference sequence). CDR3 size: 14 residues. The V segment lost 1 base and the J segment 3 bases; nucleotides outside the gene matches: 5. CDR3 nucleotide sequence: TGCAGTGCTAGAGTAAACGGGAGGGTCTACGAGCAGTACTTC. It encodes CSARVNGRVYEQYF.

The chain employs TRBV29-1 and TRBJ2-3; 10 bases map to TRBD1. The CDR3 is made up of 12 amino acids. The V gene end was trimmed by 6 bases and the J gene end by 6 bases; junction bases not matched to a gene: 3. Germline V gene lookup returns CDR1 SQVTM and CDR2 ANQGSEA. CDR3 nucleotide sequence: TGCAGCGTCGGACAGGGGGGGGATACGCAGTATTTT. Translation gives CSVGQGGDTQYF.

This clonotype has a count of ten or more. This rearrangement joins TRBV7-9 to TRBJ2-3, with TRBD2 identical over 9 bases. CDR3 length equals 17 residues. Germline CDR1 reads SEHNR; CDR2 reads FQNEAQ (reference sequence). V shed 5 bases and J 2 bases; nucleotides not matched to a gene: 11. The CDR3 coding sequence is TGTGCCAGCAGCCCAGCATGGGCGGGGGGGGACACAGATACGCAGTATTTT. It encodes CASSPAWAGGDTDTQYF. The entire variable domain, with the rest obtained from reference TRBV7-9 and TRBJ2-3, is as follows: DTGVSQNPRHKITKRGQNVTFRCDPISEHNRLYWYRQTLGQGPEFLTYFQNEAQLEKSRLLSDRFSAERPKGSFSTLEIQRTEQGDSAMYLCASSPAWAGGDTDTQYFGPGTRLTVL.

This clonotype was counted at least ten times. CDR3 sequence: CASSLGQGGTEAFF. The DNA for the CDR3 is TGCGCCAGCAGCTTGGGACAGGGGGGCACTGAAGCTTTCTTT. The chain employs TRBV5-1 and TRBJ1-1, with 9 bases fitting TRBD1. V shed 0 bases, J shed 4 bases, and the junction held 1 base outside the gene matches. The CDR3 is 14 amino acids. Looked up from germline, CDR1 is SGHRS and CDR2 is YFSETQ. The variable domain in full, with the rest retrieved from reference TRBV5-1 and TRBJ1-1, is KAGVTQTPRYLIKTRGQQVTLSCSPISGHRSVSWYQQTPGQGLQFLFEYFSETQRNKGNFPGRFSGRQFSNSRSEMNVSTLELGDSALYLCASSLGQGGTEAFFGQGTRLTVV.

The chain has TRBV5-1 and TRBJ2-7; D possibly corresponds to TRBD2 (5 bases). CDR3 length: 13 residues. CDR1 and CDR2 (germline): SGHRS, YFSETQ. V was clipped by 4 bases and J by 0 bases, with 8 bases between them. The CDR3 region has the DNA TGCGCCAGCAGCATCACTAGCTCCTACGAGCAGTACTTC. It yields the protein CASSITSSYEQYF.